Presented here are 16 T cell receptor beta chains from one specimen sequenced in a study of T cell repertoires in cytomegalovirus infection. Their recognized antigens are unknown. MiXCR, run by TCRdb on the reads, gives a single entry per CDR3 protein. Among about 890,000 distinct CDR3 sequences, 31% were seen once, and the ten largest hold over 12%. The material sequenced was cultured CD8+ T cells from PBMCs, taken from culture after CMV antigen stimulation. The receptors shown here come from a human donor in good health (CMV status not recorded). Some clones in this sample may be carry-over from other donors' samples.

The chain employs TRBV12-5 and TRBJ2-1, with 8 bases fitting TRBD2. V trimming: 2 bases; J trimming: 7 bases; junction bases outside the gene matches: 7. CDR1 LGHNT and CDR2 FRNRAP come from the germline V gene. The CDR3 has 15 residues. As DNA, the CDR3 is TGTGCTAGTGGTTTGCCCGGGGGGGCGGAGAATGAGCAGTTCTTC. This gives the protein CASGLPGGAENEQFF. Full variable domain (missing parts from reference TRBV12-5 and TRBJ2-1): DARVTQTPRHKVTEMGQEVTMRCQPILGHNTVFWYRQTMMQGLELLAYFRNRAPLDDSGMPKDRFSAEMPDATLATLKIQPSEPRDSAVYFCASGLPGGAENEQFFGPGTRLTVL.

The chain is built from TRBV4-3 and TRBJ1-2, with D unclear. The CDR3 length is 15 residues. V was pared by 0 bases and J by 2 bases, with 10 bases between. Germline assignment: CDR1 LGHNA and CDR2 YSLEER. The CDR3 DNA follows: TGCGCCAGCAGCCAAGATCTCTGGGGAAACTATGGCTACACCTTC. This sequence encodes CASSQDLWGNYGYTF.

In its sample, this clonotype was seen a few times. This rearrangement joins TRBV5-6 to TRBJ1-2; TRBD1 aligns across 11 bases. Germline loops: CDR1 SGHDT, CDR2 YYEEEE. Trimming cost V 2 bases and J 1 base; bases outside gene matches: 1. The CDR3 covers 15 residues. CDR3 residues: CASSFGTGGNYGYTF. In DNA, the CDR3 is TGTGCCAGCAGCTTCGGGACAGGGGGTAACTATGGCTACACCTTC.

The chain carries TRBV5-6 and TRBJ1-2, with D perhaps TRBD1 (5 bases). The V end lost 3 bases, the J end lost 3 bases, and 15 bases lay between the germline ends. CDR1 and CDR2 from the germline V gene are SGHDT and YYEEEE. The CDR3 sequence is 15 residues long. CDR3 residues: CASSSRITGHYGYTF. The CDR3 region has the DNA TGTGCCAGCAGCTCGCGAATTACAGGCCACTATGGCTACACCTTC.

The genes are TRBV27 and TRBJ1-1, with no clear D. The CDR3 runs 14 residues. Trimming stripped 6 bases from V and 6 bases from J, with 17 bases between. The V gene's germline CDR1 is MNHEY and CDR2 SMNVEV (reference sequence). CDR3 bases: TGTGCCAGCAGGATGAACAGATTGACCCCTGAAGCTTTCTTT. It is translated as CASRMNRLTPEAFF.

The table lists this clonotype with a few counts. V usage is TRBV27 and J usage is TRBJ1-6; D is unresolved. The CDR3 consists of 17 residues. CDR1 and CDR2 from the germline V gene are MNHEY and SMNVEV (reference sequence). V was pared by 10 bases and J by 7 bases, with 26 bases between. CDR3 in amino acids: CATSEMGTPPWNSPLHF. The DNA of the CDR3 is TGTGCCACCAGCGAAATGGGAACCCCACCGTGGAATTCACCCCTCCACTTT.

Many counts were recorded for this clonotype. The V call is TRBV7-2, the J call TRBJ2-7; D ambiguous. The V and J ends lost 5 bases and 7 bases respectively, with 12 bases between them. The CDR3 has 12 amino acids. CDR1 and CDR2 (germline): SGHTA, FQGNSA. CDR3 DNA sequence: TGTGCCAGCAGCCCACGTTTGGGTGAGCAGTACGTC. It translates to CASSPRLGEQYV.

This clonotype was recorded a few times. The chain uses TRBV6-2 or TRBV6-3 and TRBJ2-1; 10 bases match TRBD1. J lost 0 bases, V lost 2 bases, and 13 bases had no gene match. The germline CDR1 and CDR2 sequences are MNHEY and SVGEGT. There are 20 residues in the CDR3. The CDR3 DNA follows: TGTGCCAGCAGTTACCCGACAGGGGGCGCGACCCGATACTCCTACAATGAGCAGTTCTTC. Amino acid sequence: CASSYPTGGATRYSYNEQFF.

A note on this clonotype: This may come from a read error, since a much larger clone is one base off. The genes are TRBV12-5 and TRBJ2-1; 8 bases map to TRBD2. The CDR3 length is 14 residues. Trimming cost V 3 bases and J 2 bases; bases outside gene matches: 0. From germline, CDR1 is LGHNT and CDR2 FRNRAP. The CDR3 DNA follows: TGTGCTAGTGGTTTAGCGGGGGCCTACAATGAGCAGTTCTTC. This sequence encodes CASGLAGAYNEQFF.

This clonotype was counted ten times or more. CDR3 amino acids: CASSLSYPGSSYNEQFF. CDR3 nucleotides: TGTGCCAGCAGCTTATCTTACCCAGGGTCCTCCTACAATGAGCAGTTCTTC. The V call is TRBV7-2, the J call TRBJ2-1; D might be TRBD1 (5 bases). The CDR3 loop spans 17 amino acids. Germline values: CDR1 SGHTA, CDR2 FQGNSA. V lost 2 bases, J lost 0 bases, and 14 bases lay in between. Full variable domain (rest looked up from reference TRBV7-2 and TRBJ2-1): GAGVSQSPSNKVTEKGKDVELRCDPISGHTALYWYRQSLGQGLEFLIYFQGNSAPDKSGLPSDRFSAERTGGSVSTLTIQRTQQEDSAVYLCASSLSYPGSSYNEQFFGPGTRLTVL.

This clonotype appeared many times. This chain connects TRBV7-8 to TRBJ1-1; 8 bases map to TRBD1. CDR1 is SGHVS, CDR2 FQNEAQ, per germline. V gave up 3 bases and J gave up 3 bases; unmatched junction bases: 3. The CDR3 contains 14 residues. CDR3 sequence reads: CASSLDRVDTEAFF. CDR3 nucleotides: TGTGCCAGCAGCTTGGACAGGGTTGACACTGAAGCTTTCTTT.

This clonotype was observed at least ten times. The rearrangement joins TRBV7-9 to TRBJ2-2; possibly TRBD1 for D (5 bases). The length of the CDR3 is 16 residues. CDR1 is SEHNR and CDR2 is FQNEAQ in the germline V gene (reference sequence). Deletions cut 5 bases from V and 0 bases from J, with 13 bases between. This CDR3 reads CASSGAVPSNTGELFF. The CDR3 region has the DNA TGTGCCAGCAGCGGGGCAGTCCCCTCGAACACCGGGGAGCTGTTTTTT. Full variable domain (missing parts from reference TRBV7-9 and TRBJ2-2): DTGVSQNPRHKITKRGQNVTFRCDPISEHNRLYWYRQTLGQGPEFLTYFQNEAQLEKSRLLSDRFSAERPKGSFSTLEIQRTEQGDSAMYLCASSGAVPSNTGELFFGEGSRLTVL.

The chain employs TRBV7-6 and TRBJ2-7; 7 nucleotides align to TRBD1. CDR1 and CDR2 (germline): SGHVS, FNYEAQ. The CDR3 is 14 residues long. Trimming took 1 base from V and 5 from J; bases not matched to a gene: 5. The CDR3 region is CASSLGTGFDEQYF. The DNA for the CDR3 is TGTGCCAGCAGCTTAGGGACAGGATTCGACGAGCAGTACTTC.

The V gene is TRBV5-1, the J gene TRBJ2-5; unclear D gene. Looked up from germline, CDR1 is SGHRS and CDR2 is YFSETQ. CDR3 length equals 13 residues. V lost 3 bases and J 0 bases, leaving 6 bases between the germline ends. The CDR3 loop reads CASSSQYQETQYF. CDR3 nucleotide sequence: TGCGCCAGCAGCTCCCAATACCAAGAGACCCAGTACTTC.

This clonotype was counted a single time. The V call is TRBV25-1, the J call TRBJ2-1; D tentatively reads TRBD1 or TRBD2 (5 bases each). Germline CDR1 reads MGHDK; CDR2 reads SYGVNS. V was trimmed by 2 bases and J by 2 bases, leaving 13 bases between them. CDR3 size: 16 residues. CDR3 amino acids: CASSERLGDPYNEQFF. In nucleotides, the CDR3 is TGTGCCAGCAGTGAACGTTTAGGGGACCCCTACAATGAGCAGTTCTTC.

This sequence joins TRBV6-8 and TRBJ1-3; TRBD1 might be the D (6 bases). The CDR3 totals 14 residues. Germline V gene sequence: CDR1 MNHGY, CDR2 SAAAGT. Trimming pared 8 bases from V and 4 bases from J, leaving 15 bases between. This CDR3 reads CASAVGGAGNTIYF. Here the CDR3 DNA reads TGTGCCAGCGCCGTCGGGGGGGCAGGAAACACCATATATTTT.